Listed below are T cell receptor beta chains from one sample, sequenced in a study of OX40 agonist ivuxolimab in advanced cancers. Data came from immunoSEQ multiplex PCR; TCRdb stores just in-frame clones and leaves some out. The sample includes roughly 67,000 clones, over 90% seen only once; the top ten take over 10%. Sample: CD4+ or CD8+ T cells sorted from blood, taken in a trial of the OX40 agonist ivuxolimab. The source of these receptors is an adult with an advanced solid tumor such as melanoma, head and neck, liver or kidney cancer. Both conserved end residues are part of each CDR3. Each record gives: clone size, V gene, J gene, D gene, CDR3 protein, CDR3 DNA. The D gene is left open where the match is weak. Clone size, where shown, is once, few, many, or a class for clones that have expanded.

>.|TRBV15|TRBJ1-3|.
CATSRERTAGNTIYF
TGTGCCACCAGCAGAGAACGCACAGCTGGAAACACCATATATTTT
>.|TRBV5-6|TRBJ2-3|.
CASSLAFDQGPDTQYF
TGTGCCAGCAGCTTGGCCTTCGACCAGGGTCCAGATACGCAGTATTTT
>.|TRBV9|TRBJ2-3|.
CASSAESGDTQYF
TGTGCCAGCAGCGCAGAGTCGGGAGATACGCAGTATTTT
>.|TRBV27|TRBJ2-2|TRBD2
CASSGGGGELFF
TGTGCCAGCAGTGGGGGGGGCGGGGAGCTGTTTTTT
>.|TRBV7-9|TRBJ1-1|.
CASSLETGATEAFF
TGTGCCAGCAGCTTAGAAACCGGGGCCACTGAAGCTTTCTTT
>.|TRBV30|TRBJ1-2|.
CAWIAPSGGGGYTF
TGTGCCTGGATAGCCCCGTCCGGGGGCGGTGGCTACACCTTC
>.|TRBV10-3|TRBJ2-1|TRBD2
CATTVGLASNEQFF
TGTGCCACGACGGTCGGACTAGCCTCTAATGAGCAGTTCTTC
>once|TRBV11-3|TRBJ2-3|.
CASSFHGVADTQYF
TGTGCCAGCAGCTTCCACGGGGTGGCAGATACGCAGTATTTT
>.|TRBV13|TRBJ1-2|TRBD1
CASSSRTDRGLNGYTF
TGTGCCAGCAGCTCCCGGACGGACAGGGGGCTTAATGGCTACACCTTC
>.|TRBV7-9|TRBJ2-7|.
CASSAHTGPKDYEQYF
TGTGCCAGCAGCGCACACACCGGGCCGAAAGACTACGAGCAGTACTTC
>.|TRBV6-1|TRBJ2-5|TRBD2
CASSEVPAGGETQYF
TGTGCCAGCAGTGAAGTTCCAGCGGGAGGAGAGACCCAGTACTTC
>.|TRBV11-2|TRBJ2-7|.
CASSKTGSEQYF
TGTGCCAGCAGCAAAACAGGGAGCGAGCAGTACTTC
>.|TRBV10-2|TRBJ2-3|.
CASSSTDTQYF
TGCGCCAGCAGTAGCACAGATACGCAGTATTTT
>.|TRBV7-6|TRBJ1-6|TRBD1
CASSLGSAGGASPLHF
TGTGCCAGCAGCCTAGGGTCGGCAGGGGGCGCATCACCCCTCCACTTT
>.|TRBV19|TRBJ2-7|.
CASKGAIEQYF
TGTGCCAGTAAAGGAGCGATCGAGCAGTACTTC
>.|TRBV6-5|TRBJ1-1|.
CASSYSAGTQEAFF
TGTGCCAGCAGTTACTCAGCCGGGACACAGGAAGCTTTCTTT
>.|TRBV5-1|TRBJ1-5|.
CASSLRPGFNQPQHF
TGCGCCAGCAGCTTGAGGCCAGGGTTCAATCAGCCCCAGCATTTT
>.|TRBV4-1|TRBJ1-6|TRBD1
CASRPGQGNSPLHF
TGCGCCAGCAGACCCGGACAGGGTAATTCACCCCTCCACTTT
>.|TRBV4-1|TRBJ2-1|.
CASSQVAGALYNEQFF
TGCGCCAGCAGCCAAGTCGCAGGGGCCCTCTACAATGAGCAGTTCTTC
>.|TRBV5-6|TRBJ2-7|.
CASSLGLGSSYEQYF
TGTGCCAGCAGCTTGGGCCTGGGCAGTTCCTACGAGCAGTACTTC
>.|TRBV27|TRBJ2-7|TRBD2
CASSLSRAGGRYEQYF
TGTGCCAGCAGTTTATCGAGGGCGGGAGGGCGCTACGAGCAGTACTTC
>once|TRBV6-5|TRBJ1-2|.
CASSYGIGYTF
TGTGCCAGCAGTTACGGGATTGGCTACACCTTC
>.|TRBV2|TRBJ2-1|.
CASSRAYNEQFF
TGTGCCAGCTCTAGAGCCTACAATGAGCAGTTCTTC
>.|TRBV5-6|TRBJ1-2|.
CASSNGGAEDYGYTF
TGTGCCAGCAGTAATGGGGGGGCAGAAGACTATGGCTACACCTTC
>.|TRBV4-1|TRBJ1-4|.
CASRIRGANEKLFF
TGCGCCAGTCGTATTCGTGGGGCTAATGAAAAACTGTTTTTT
>.|TRBV21-1|TRBJ2-2|.
CASIGLAGLVNTGELFF
TGTGCCAGCATAGGACTAGCGGGATTGGTGAACACCGGGGAGCTGTTTTTT
>.|TRBV9|TRBJ1-2|TRBD1
CASSADRVDGYTF
TGTGCCAGCAGCGCGGACAGGGTGGATGGCTACACCTTC
>few|TRBV4-1|TRBJ1-1|.
CASSQGVNTEAFF
TGCGCCAGCAGCCAGGGTGTGAACACTGAAGCTTTCTTT
>.|TRBV5-1|TRBJ2-1|.
CASSLGWETTSYNEQFF
TGCGCCAGCAGCTTGGGGTGGGAGACAACCTCCTACAATGAGCAGTTCTTC
>.|TRBV6-5|TRBJ1-1|.
CASSYSTANTEAFF
TGTGCCAGCAGTTACTCCACGGCGAACACTGAAGCTTTCTTT
>.|TRBV19|TRBJ2-7|TRBD1
CASSISAGGEQYF
TGTGCCAGTAGTATATCGGCAGGGGGCGAGCAGTACTTC
>.|TRBV6-5|TRBJ2-7|.
CASNNPDYEQYF
TGTGCCAGCAATAACCCAGATTACGAGCAGTACTTC
>.|TRBV4-1|TRBJ2-1|TRBD1
CASSQYPGQSSYNEQFF
TGCGCCAGCAGCCAGTATCCGGGACAGAGCTCCTACAATGAGCAGTTCTTC
>.|TRBV5-4|TRBJ2-5|.
CASSLLASEIQETQYF
TGTGCCAGCAGCTTGCTGGCTAGCGAAATCCAAGAGACCCAGTACTTC
>once|TRBV7-9|TRBJ2-7|.
CASSSSPGPPYEQYF
TGTGCCAGCAGCTCCTCTCCGGGCCCACCCTACGAGCAGTACTTC
>once|TRBV6-5|TRBJ1-1|.
CASSYSVNTEAFF
TGTGCCAGCAGTTATTCTGTGAACACTGAAGCTTTCTTT
>.|TRBV7-3|TRBJ1-4|.
CASSLTPGEKLFF
TGTGCCAGCAGCTTAACCCCTGGTGAAAAACTGTTTTTT
>.|TRBV7-6|TRBJ1-2|TRBD1
CASSPIGQGSYYGYTF
TGTGCCAGCAGCCCGATAGGACAGGGGAGTTACTATGGCTACACCTTC
>.|TRBV6-6|TRBJ2-7|.
CATQGGEEQYF
TGTGCTACCCAGGGGGGGGAGGAGCAGTACTTC
>.|TRBV19|TRBJ2-1|.
CASTTLGDEPYNEQFF
TGTGCCAGTACCACCCTTGGGGACGAACCTTACAATGAGCAGTTCTTC
>.|TRBV6-5|TRBJ2-5|TRBD1
CASSSGTGGETQYF
TGTGCCAGCAGTTCGGGGACAGGCGGAGAGACCCAGTACTTC
>.|TRBV10-3|TRBJ2-7|TRBD1
CAISDPGTGGRGEQYF
TGTGCCATCAGTGATCCCGGGACAGGGGGCAGGGGCGAGCAGTACTTC
>.|TRBV25-1|TRBJ2-7|TRBD2
CASSDPGTSGYEQYF
TGTGCCAGCAGTGACCCCGGGACTAGCGGCTACGAGCAGTACTTC
>.|TRBV5-1|TRBJ2-1|.
CASSPPQGAYNEQFF
TGCGCCAGCAGCCCCCCCCAAGGGGCCTACAATGAGCAGTTCTTC
>.|TRBV15|TRBJ2-7|.
CATSRPGRDSYEQYF
TGTGCCACCAGCAGACCGGGACGAGACTCCTACGAGCAGTACTTC
>.|TRBV4-1|TRBJ2-4|.
CASSQTGTLAKNIQYF
TGCGCCAGCAGCCAAACAGGCACATTAGCCAAAAACATTCAGTACTTC
>few|TRBV19|TRBJ1-1|.
CASSGWDLNTEAFF
TGTGCCAGTAGTGGTTGGGACCTGAACACTGAAGCTTTCTTT
>few|TRBV15|TRBJ2-7|TRBD2
CATRGLADYEQYF
TGTGCCACCAGGGGACTAGCGGACTACGAGCAGTACTTC
>once|TRBV9|TRBJ1-2|.
CASSVGKAAANYGYTF
TGTGCCAGCAGCGTAGGGAAGGCAGCCGCTAACTATGGCTACACCTTC
>.|TRBV9|TRBJ2-2|.
CASSVVGPGYLNTGELFF
TGTGCCAGCAGCGTAGTGGGTCCAGGGTACCTAAACACCGGGGAGCTGTTTTTT
>.|TRBV5-6|TRBJ2-7|.
CASSLRIPTYEQYF
TGTGCCAGCAGCTTGCGGATACCTACCTACGAGCAGTACTTC
>.|TRBV6-4|TRBJ1-1|.
CASSDYEGLGTEAFF
TGTGCCAGCAGTGACTACGAGGGGCTGGGCACTGAAGCTTTCTTT
>.|TRBV6-5|TRBJ2-1|.
CASSYSGSGVNEQFF
TGTGCCAGCAGTTACTCGGGGTCAGGGGTAAATGAGCAGTTCTTC
>.|TRBV5-8|TRBJ2-2|.
CASSPGVAEDGELFF
TGTGCCAGCAGCCCCGGGGTAGCGGAGGACGGGGAGCTGTTTTTT